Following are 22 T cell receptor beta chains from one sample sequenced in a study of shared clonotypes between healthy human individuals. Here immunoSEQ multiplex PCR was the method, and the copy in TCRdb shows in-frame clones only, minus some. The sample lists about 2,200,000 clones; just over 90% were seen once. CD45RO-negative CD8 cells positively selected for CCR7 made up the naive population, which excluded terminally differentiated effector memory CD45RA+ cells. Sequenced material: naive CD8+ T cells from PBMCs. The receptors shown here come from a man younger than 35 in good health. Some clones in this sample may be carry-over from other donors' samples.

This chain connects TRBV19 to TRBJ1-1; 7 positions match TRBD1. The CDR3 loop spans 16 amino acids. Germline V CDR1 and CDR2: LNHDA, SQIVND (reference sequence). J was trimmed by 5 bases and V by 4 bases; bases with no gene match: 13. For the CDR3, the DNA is TGTGCCAGTAGTAAAACGCCCAACAGGGGTCATACTGAAGCTTTCTTT. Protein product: CASSKTPNRGHTEAFF.

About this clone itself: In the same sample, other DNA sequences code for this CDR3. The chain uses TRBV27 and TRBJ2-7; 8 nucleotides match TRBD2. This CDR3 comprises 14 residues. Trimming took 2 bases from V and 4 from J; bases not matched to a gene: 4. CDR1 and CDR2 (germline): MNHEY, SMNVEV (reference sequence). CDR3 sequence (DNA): TGTGCCAGCAGTTTACGCGGGAGGACTTACGAGCAGTACTTC. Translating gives CASSLRGRTYEQYF.

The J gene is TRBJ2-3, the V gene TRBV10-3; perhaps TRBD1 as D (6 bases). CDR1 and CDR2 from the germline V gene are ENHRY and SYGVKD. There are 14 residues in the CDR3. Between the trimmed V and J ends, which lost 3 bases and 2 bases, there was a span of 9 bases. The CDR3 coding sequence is TGTGCCATCAGTGATCCAGGGGACACAGATACGCAGTATTTT. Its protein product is CAISDPGDTDTQYF.

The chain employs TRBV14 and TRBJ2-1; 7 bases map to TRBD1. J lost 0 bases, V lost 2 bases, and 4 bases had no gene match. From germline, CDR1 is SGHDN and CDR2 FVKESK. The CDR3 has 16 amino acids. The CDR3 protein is CASSQTGASSYNEQFF. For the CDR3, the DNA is TGTGCCAGCAGCCAAACAGGGGCGAGCTCCTACAATGAGCAGTTCTTC.

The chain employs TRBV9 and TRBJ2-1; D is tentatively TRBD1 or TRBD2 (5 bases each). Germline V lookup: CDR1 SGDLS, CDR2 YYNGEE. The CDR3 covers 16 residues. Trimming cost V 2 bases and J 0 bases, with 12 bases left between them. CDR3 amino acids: CASSVSWDPSYNEQFF. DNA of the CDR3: TGTGCCAGCAGCGTCTCTTGGGACCCCTCCTACAATGAGCAGTTCTTC. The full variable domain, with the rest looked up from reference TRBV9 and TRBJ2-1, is DSGVTQTPKHLITATGQRVTLRCSPRSGDLSVYWYQQSLDQGLQFLIQYYNGEERAKGNILERFSAQQFPDLHSELNLSSLELGDSALYFCASSVSWDPSYNEQFFGPGTRLTVL.

The CDR3 is CASSLFSQGPSYEQYF. In DNA, the CDR3 is TGTGCCAGCAGTTTATTCAGTCAGGGACCATCCTACGAGCAGTACTTC. The V call is TRBV28, the J call TRBJ2-7, with D possibly called TRBD1 or TRBD2 (5 bases each). Germline V gives CDR1 MDHEN, CDR2 SYDVKM. V lost 1 base, J lost 1 base, and 14 bases lay in between. This CDR3 region has 16 residues.

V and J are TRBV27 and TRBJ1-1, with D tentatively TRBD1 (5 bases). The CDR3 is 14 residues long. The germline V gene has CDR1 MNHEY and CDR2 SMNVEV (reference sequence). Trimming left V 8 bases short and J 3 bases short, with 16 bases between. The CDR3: CASGPGGGYTEAFF. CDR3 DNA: TGTGCCAGCGGGCCCGGCGGGGGGTACACTGAAGCTTTCTTT.

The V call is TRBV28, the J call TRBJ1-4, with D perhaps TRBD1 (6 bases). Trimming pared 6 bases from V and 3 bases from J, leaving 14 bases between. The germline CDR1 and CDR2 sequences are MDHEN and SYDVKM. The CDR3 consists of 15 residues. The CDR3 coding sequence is TGTGCCAGCAGGATATACAGGGTGGCTAATGAAAAACTGTTTTTT. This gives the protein CASRIYRVANEKLFF. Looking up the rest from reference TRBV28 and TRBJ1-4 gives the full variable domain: DVKVTQSSRYLVKRTGEKVFLECVQDMDHENMFWYRQDPGLGLRLIYFSYDVKMKEKGDIPEGYSVSREKKERFSLILESASTNQTSMYLCASRIYRVANEKLFFGSGTQLSVL.

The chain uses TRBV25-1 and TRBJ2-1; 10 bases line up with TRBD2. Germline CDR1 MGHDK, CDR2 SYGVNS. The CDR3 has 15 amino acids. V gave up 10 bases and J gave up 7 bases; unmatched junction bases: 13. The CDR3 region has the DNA TGTGCCACCACACCCGAGCGGGAGGGTCGGAATGAGCAGTTCTTC. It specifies CATTPEREGRNEQFF. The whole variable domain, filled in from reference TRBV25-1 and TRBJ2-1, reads EADIYQTPRYLVIGTGKKITLECSQTMGHDKMYWYQQDPGMELHLIHYSYGVNSTEKGDLSSESTVSRIRTEHFPLTLESARPSHTSQYLCATTPEREGRNEQFFGPGTRLTVL.

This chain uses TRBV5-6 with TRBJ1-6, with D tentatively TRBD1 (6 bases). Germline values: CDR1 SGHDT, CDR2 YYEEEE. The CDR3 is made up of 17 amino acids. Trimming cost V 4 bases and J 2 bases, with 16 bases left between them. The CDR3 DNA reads TGTGCCAGCAGCCTGGAGGGGGTCTGGCCCTATAATTCACCCCTCCACTTT. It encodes CASSLEGVWPYNSPLHF.

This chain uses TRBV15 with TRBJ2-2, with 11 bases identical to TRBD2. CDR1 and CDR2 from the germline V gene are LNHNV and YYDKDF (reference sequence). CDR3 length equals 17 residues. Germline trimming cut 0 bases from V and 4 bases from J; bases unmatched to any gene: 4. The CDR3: CATSRDSGRARTGELFF. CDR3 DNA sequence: TGTGCCACCAGCAGAGATAGCGGGAGGGCCCGCACCGGGGAGCTGTTTTTT.

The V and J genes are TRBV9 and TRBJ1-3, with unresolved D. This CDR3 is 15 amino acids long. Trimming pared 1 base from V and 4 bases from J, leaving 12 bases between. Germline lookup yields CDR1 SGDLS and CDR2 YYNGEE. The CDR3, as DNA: TGTGCCAGCAGCGTAACGGGGAATCCAGGAAACACCATATATTTT. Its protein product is CASSVTGNPGNTIYF. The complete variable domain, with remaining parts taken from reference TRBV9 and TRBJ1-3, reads DSGVTQTPKHLITATGQRVTLRCSPRSGDLSVYWYQQSLDQGLQFLIQYYNGEERAKGNILERFSAQQFPDLHSELNLSSLELGDSALYFCASSVTGNPGNTIYFGEGSWLTVV.

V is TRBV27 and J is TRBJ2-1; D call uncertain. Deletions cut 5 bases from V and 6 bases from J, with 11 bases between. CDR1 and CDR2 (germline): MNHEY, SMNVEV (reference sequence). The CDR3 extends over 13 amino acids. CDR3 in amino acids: CASSPSQVNEQFF. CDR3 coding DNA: TGTGCCAGCAGTCCTTCCCAGGTCAATGAGCAGTTCTTC.

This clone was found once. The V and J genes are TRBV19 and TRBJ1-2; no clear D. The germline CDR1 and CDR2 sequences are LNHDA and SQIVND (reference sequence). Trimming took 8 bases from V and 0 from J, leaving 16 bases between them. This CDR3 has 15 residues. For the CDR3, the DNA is TGTGCCAGTCGGGAGATTTCGGGAGCTAACTATGGCTACACCTTC. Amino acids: CASREISGANYGYTF.

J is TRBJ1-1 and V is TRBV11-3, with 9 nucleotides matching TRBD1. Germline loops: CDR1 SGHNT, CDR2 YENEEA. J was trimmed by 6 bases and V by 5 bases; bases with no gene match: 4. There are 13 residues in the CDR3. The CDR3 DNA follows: TGTGCCAGCAGCCGGACAGGGGCGGCTGAAGCTTTCTTT. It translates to CASSRTGAAEAFF.

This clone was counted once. Here the CDR3 reads CASTGRGQETQYF. In DNA, the CDR3 is TGTGCCAGCACCGGGAGGGGTCAAGAGACCCAGTACTTC. V is TRBV27 and J is TRBJ2-5, with 8 bases fitting TRBD2. The germline CDR1 and CDR2 sequences are MNHEY and SMNVEV (reference sequence). Unmatched junction bases numbered 3, after V lost 7 bases and J lost 2 bases. This CDR3 is built from 13 residues.

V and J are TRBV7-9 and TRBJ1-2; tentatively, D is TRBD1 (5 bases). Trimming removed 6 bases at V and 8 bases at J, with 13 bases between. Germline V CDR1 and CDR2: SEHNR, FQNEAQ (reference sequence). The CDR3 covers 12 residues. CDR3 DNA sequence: TGTGCCAGCAGAGAGGGGACCGACGGCTACACCTTC. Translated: CASREGTDGYTF.

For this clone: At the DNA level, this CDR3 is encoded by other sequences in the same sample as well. DNA of the CDR3: TGTGCCAGCAGCGTAGGAGGGGCGGCCGGGGAGCTGTTTTTT. It yields the protein CASSVGGAAGELFF. V is TRBV9 and J is TRBJ2-2; D is possibly TRBD1 or TRBD2 (5 bases each). This CDR3 spans 14 amino acids. Germline CDR1 and CDR2: SGDLS and YYNGEE. Trimming removed 0 bases at V and 6 bases at J, with 9 bases between.

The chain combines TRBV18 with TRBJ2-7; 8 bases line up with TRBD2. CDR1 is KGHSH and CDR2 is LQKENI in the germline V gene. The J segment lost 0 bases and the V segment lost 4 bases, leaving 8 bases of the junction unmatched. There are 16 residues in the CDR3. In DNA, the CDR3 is TGTGCCAGCTCACTGGAAGCGGGAGCATACTCCTACGAGCAGTACTTC. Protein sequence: CASSLEAGAYSYEQYF.

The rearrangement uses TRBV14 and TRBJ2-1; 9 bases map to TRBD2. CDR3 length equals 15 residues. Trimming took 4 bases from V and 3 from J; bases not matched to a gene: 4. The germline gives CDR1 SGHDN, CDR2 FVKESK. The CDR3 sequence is CASSLTSGYYNEQFF. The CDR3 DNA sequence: TGTGCCAGCAGCCTTACTAGCGGGTACTACAATGAGCAGTTCTTC.

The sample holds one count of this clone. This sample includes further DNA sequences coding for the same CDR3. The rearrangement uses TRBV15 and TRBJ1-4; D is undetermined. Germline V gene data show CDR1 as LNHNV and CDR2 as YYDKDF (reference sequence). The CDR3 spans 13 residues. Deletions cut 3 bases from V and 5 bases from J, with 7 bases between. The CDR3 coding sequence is TGTGCCACCAGCAGGGGAGCCAATGAAAAACTGTTTTTT. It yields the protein CATSRGANEKLFF.

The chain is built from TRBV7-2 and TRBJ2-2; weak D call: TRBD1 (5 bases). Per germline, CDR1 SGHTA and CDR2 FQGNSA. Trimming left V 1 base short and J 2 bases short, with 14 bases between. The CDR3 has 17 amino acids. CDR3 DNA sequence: TGTGCCAGCAGCTTAGAGCCCCTATGGGGCAACACCGGGGAGCTGTTTTTT. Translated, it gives CASSLEPLWGNTGELFF.